This TCR beta chain is from a study of shared clonotypes between healthy human individuals. Data came from immunoSEQ multiplex PCR; TCRdb stores just in-frame clones and leaves some out. The data show 2 million to 2.5 million clones, about 92% seen once. The CDR3 contains 14 residues. Trimming shortened V by 1 base and J by 5 bases, and 10 bases separated the two germline ends. Germline V gives CDR1 SGHRS, CDR2 YFSETQ. The source of this sequence is a man between 18 and 35 years old in good health. Some clones in this sample may be carry-over from other donors' samples. The rearrangement joins TRBV5-1 to TRBJ2-1; either TRBD1 or TRBD2 may supply D (5 bases each). Material for sequencing was naive CD4+ T cells from PBMCs. Noted subset: CD45RA+ positively selected. The CDR3 DNA is TGCGCCAGCAGCTTGTGGGGACGGAACAATGAGCAGTTCTTC. Translation gives CASSLWGRNNEQFF.